This T cell receptor beta chain was recovered during a study of CD8+ T cells in alopecia areata. General study points: Possibly as an HLA-related effect, TCR sharing across patients appeared less clear than in mice. Alopecia totalis/universalis scalp especially showed more expanded CD8+ clones than normal scalp.

The CDR3 totals 17 residues. V shed 3 bases, J shed 6 bases, and the junction held 7 bases outside the gene matches. The V gene's germline CDR1 is MGHRA and CDR2 YSYEKL. In the case of this clone: Its antigen is currently unknown.

Investigators isolated RNA and reverse transcribed it into cDNA to act as the sequencing template. Method: immunoSEQ multiplex PCR; TCRdb's copy keeps in-frame clones and lacks some. The profile shows about 200,000 clones, around three fifths of them singletons. PBMC-derived CD4+ and CD8+ T cells were sorted. The chain combines TRBV4-1 with TRBJ2-2; 13 nucleotides agree with TRBD2. The TCR sequence derives from a human donor in good health. The sample taken for sequencing was CD8+ T cells sorted from blood. CDR3 sequence (DNA): TGCGCCAGCAGCCACCCGACTAGCGGGGGGCCGGCCGGGGAGCTGTTTTTT. As protein: CASSHPTSGGPAGELFF.